Given below is one TCR beta chain in context. Its matching antigen is unknown. With random hexamers, 0.5 to 1 ug RNA was reverse transcribed. The CDR3 of TCR beta was amplified by immunoSEQ multiplex PCR across 54 Vbeta and 13 Jbeta. TCRdb ran MiXCR on the immunoSEQ multiplex PCR reads and lists one entry per CDR3 protein. The sample shows tens of thousands of distinct CDR3 sequences, about 96% of them seen only once. The data were obtained in a study of CD8 T cells in Susac syndrome. Study-level results: Among people with Susac, CD8+ clonal expansion was greatest in TEMRA cells and active patients. In total CD8+ repertoires, more than 15 Susac-specific public clones were found, and 4 or 5 in CD8+ TEMRA repertoires.

Sequencing of TCR beta covered CD8+ and CD4+ T cells obtained from blood. V shed 4 bases and J shed 5 bases, with 11 bases lying between them. This CDR3 spans 13 amino acids. Germline V gene sequence: CDR1 MNHEY, CDR2 SVGAGI. The sample comprised CD8+ T cells from PBMCs. The TCR was taken from a human donor with Susac syndrome. The V gene is TRBV6-5, the J gene TRBJ2-5; D not resolved. Here the CDR3 reads CASSLVGDETQYF. CDR3 sequence (DNA): TGTGCCAGCAGTTTAGTCGGCGACGAGACCCAGTACTTC.